Following are 12 T cell receptor beta chains from one sample sequenced in a study of T cell responses to AZD1222 COVID-19 vaccine. TCRdb keeps only in-frame clones here, not all; method: immunoSEQ multiplex PCR. The table lists 120,000 to 150,000 clones, roughly 91% of them singletons, with around 5% in the top ten. This sample comprised peripheral blood, obtained on day 0 of AZD1222 vaccination. The receptors stem from an adult in good health.

This rearrangement joins TRBV7-9 to TRBJ2-1, with a possible D match to TRBD1 (5 bases). The germline gives CDR1 SEHNR, CDR2 FQNEAQ (reference sequence). With 5 bases removed from V and 7 bases from J, the gap between germline ends came to 15 bases. This CDR3 has 14 amino acids. The CDR3: CASSPPGQGNEQFF. The CDR3 nucleotides read TGTGCCAGCAGCCCCCCAGGGCAGGGAAATGAGCAGTTCTTC.

The chain couples TRBV6-5 to TRBJ2-7; tentative D call: TRBD1 (6 bases). Trimming removed 10 bases from V and 2 bases from J, with 18 bases in between. The CDR3 sequence is 14 residues long. CDR1 and CDR2 (germline): MNHEY, SVGAGI. CDR3 protein: CATRWDKGTYEQYF. The CDR3 nucleotides are TGTGCCACGAGGTGGGACAAGGGGACCTACGAGCAGTACTTC.

The chain employs TRBV10-3 and TRBJ2-7; 11 positions agree with TRBD1. Trimming took 3 bases from V and 4 from J; bases not matched to a gene: 2. Germline CDR1 is ENHRY and CDR2 is SYGVKD. This CDR3 is 14 amino acids long. This CDR3 is CAISEGQGAYEQYF. The CDR3 coding sequence is TGTGCCATCAGTGAAGGACAGGGGGCATACGAGCAGTACTTC.

CDR3 coding DNA: TGTGCCAGCAACCAAGGAGGGGGTGCTTCACCCCTCCACTTT. Its protein product is CASNQGGGASPLHF. The V call is TRBV7-2, the J call TRBJ1-6, with D possibly TRBD1 on 6 matching bases. The CDR3 loop spans 14 amino acids. V lost 7 bases and J 9 bases, leaving 16 bases between the germline ends. The germline V gene has CDR1 SGHTA and CDR2 FQGNSA. The full variable domain, in which reference TRBV7-2 and TRBJ1-6 provide the parts outside the CDR3, is GAGVSQSPSNKVTEKGKDVELRCDPISGHTALYWYRQSLGQGLEFLIYFQGNSAPDKSGLPSDRFSAERTGGSVSTLTIQRTQQEDSAVYLCASNQGGGASPLHFGNGTRLTVT.

The rearrangement links TRBV3-1 (or the pseudogene TRBV3-2) to TRBJ1-2, with a weak D call TRBD1 (5 bases). V was pared by 0 bases and J by 8 bases, with 7 bases between. This CDR3 is built from 12 residues. From germline, CDR1 is LGHDT and CDR2 YNNKEL (reference sequence). The CDR3 region has the DNA TGTGCCAGCAGCCAAGAACGGACAGGCTACACCTTC. It specifies CASSQERTGYTF.

This clone appeared a few times. Here the CDR3 reads CASSIQQGLDYGYTF. The CDR3 nucleotides read TGCGCCAGCAGCATACAACAGGGGTTAGACTATGGCTACACCTTC. The chain joins TRBV4-1 to TRBJ1-2; 7 nucleotides line up with TRBD1. V lost 5 bases and J lost 3; bases outside the gene matches: 9. The CDR3 consists of 15 residues. Germline V gene sequence: CDR1 MGHRA, CDR2 YSYEKL.

This chain joins TRBV4-3 and TRBJ1-5; D is unclear. V was cut by 0 bases and J by 5 bases, with 11 bases left in between. The germline CDR1 and CDR2 sequences are LGHNA and YSLEER. The CDR3 has 15 amino acids. Here the CDR3 DNA reads TGCGCCAGCAGCCAAGATCAGAGTCAATATCAGCCCCAGCATTTT. Translating gives CASSQDQSQYQPQHF.

This clone came up once. The chain combines TRBV7-2 with TRBJ1-6; 10 nucleotides line up with TRBD1. V was pared by 3 bases and J by 11 bases, with 16 bases of the junction left unmatched. Per the germline V gene, CDR1 is SGHTA and CDR2 is FQGNSA. The CDR3 covers 18 residues. CDR3 sequence: CASSLRAGTGALSTPLHF. The CDR3 DNA reads as TGTGCCAGCAGCTTGCGAGCCGGGACAGGGGCCCTTTCGACACCCCTCCACTTT.

The chain uses TRBV28 and TRBJ2-5; TRBD1 aligns across 8 bases. Germline CDR1 and CDR2: MDHEN and SYDVKM. This CDR3 comprises 16 residues. Trimming cost V 6 bases and J 1 base; bases outside gene matches: 10. The CDR3 DNA reads TGTGCCAGCAGATTCCGGGACAGGTACATCCAAGAGACCCAGTACTTC. It yields the protein CASRFRDRYIQETQYF.

This sequence joins TRBV10-3 and TRBJ2-3; tentatively, D is TRBD1 or TRBD2 (7 bases each). The V end lost 11 bases, the J end lost 0 bases, and 15 bases lay between the germline ends. Germline CDR1 is ENHRY and CDR2 is SYGVKD. This CDR3 is built from 14 residues. The DNA for the CDR3 is TGTGCCGCCAACAGGGGAGGGAGCACAGATACGCAGTATTTT. Encoded protein: CAANRGGSTDTQYF.

The V and J genes are TRBV3-1 (or the pseudogene TRBV3-2) and TRBJ2-2, with D possibly being TRBD1 (5 bases). CDR3 length equals 14 residues. Germline V CDR1 and CDR2: LGHDT, YNNKEL (reference sequence). The ends were cut back, 3 bases at V and 6 bases at J, with 11 bases in the middle. CDR3 residues: CASSHLDRSGELFF. The CDR3 DNA follows: TGTGCCAGCAGCCACCTTGACAGATCCGGGGAGCTGTTTTTT.

This chain connects TRBV29-1 to TRBJ1-1, with unresolved D. Germline V CDR1 and CDR2: SQVTM, ANQGSEA. The CDR3 length is 12 residues. The CDR3 DNA sequence: TGCAGAACCAATCCTACCGACACTGAAGCTTTCTTT. Translating it yields CRTNPTDTEAFF.